This T cell receptor beta chain was sequenced for a study of PD-1 blockade in classical Hodgkin lymphoma. Germline loops: CDR1 SGHRS, CDR2 YFSETQ. This CDR3 spans 13 amino acids. V was clipped by 4 bases and J by 0 bases, with 7 bases between them. Regarding time point: newly diagnosed, previously untreated cHL patient sample. Profiled with immunoSEQ multiplex PCR; TCRdb holds only in-frame clones, not every one. The table lists tens of thousands of clones, 93% of them singletons. Details on this clone: What it recognizes is unknown.

Overall study findings and caveats: The authors have not defined what causes the repertoire differences, possibly disease activity or prior therapy. According to reports, newly diagnosed patients had lower baseline TCR diversity than healthy donors, and relapsed/refractory patients had lower baseline TCR diversity still.

The sample consisted of peripheral blood mononuclear cells (PBMCs). The chain employs TRBV5-1 and TRBJ1-2; no clear D gene. The sequence was obtained from a human donor with classical Hodgkin lymphoma. CDR3 sequence: CASSREANYGYTF. CDR3 sequence (DNA): TGCGCCAGCAGCCGGGAAGCTAACTATGGCTACACCTTC.